A single sample gave rise to the 22 T cell receptor beta chains below, sequenced in a study of blood T cell repertoires in COVID-19. The method was immunoSEQ multiplex PCR; TCRdb's version includes in-frame clones alone and lacks a portion of them. The sample consists of hundreds of thousands of clones, 86% of them appearing once. Sequenced: PBMCs or T cells enriched from blood (not recorded which). The receptors shown here come from a woman between 50 and 59 years old who had recovered from COVID-19.

The rearrangement joins TRBV7-6 to TRBJ2-5; 8 bases line up with TRBD1. The trim removed 5 bases at V and 5 bases at J, leaving 10 bases unmatched. There are 15 residues in the CDR3. Germline V gene sequence: CDR1 SGHVS, CDR2 FNYEAQ. The CDR3 sequence is CASSGTRDRRETQYF. CDR3 DNA sequence: TGTGCCAGCAGCGGGACACGGGACAGGAGGGAGACCCAGTACTTC.

The chain combines TRBV5-1 with TRBJ2-1; D call uncertain. The ends were cut back, 2 bases at V and 0 bases at J, with 9 bases in the middle. The length of the CDR3 is 15 residues. Germline V gene data show CDR1 as SGHRS and CDR2 as YFSETQ. The CDR3 nucleotides are TGCGCCAGCAGCTTTAGAGCACTCTCCTACAATGAGCAGTTCTTC. Translating gives CASSFRALSYNEQFF.

The gene calls are TRBV5-1 and TRBJ2-5; TRBD2 is a possible D gene (5 bases). V was trimmed by 4 bases and J by 2 bases, leaving 18 bases between them. The CDR3 contains 16 residues. Germline V CDR1 and CDR2: SGHRS, YFSETQ. CDR3 sequence: CASSQAGGPGQETQYF. The CDR3 DNA reads TGCGCCAGCAGCCAAGCTGGCGGACCGGGGCAAGAGACCCAGTACTTC.

The chain uses TRBV7-6 and TRBJ1-1; D not certain. Per the germline V gene, CDR1 is SGHVS and CDR2 is FNYEAQ. CDR3 length: 13 residues. V was trimmed by 5 bases and J by 1 base, leaving 8 bases between them. The CDR3 DNA is TGTGCCAGCAGCAGTACCGGGAACACTGAAGCTTTCTTT. Its translation: CASSSTGNTEAFF.

About this clone: A junction boundary mismatches the germline segment, possibly from a read error. The rearrangement links TRBV7-7 to TRBJ2-5; TRBD2 might be the D (6 bases). In germline, CDR1 is SSHAT, CDR2 FNYEAQ (reference sequence). This CDR3 contains 15 residues. Here the CDR3 reads CASSLDGGIQETQYF. CDR3 nucleotide sequence: TGTGCTAGCAGCTTAGACGGCGGGATACAAGAGACCCAGTACTTC.

The genes are TRBV3-1 (or the pseudogene TRBV3-2) and TRBJ2-7; maybe TRBD2 (5 bases). CDR1 is LGHDT, CDR2 YNNKEL, per germline (reference sequence). The CDR3 spans 13 residues. Trimming removed 5 bases at V and 5 bases at J, with 13 bases between. The CDR3, as DNA: TGTGCCAGCAGCGCGGGCCCCAGAGACGAGCAGTACTTC. Protein sequence: CASSAGPRDEQYF.

The rearrangement uses TRBV7-8 and TRBJ2-1, with D tentatively TRBD1 (6 bases). Germline CDR1 and CDR2: SGHVS and FQNEAQ. Trimming took off 0 bases at V and 7 bases at J, with 10 bases between the two ends. CDR3 length: 14 amino acids. CDR3 protein: CASSLALTGNEQFF. DNA for the CDR3: TGTGCCAGCAGCTTAGCGCTCACAGGGAATGAGCAGTTCTTC. Looking up the rest from reference TRBV7-8 and TRBJ2-1 gives the full variable domain: GAGVSQSPRYKVAKRGQDVALRCDPISGHVSLFWYQQALGQGPEFLTYFQNEAQLDKSGLPSDRFFAERPEGSVSTLKIQRTQQEDSAVYLCASSLALTGNEQFFGPGTRLTVL.

This clone was picked up one time. The V and J genes are TRBV10-1 and TRBJ2-2; a possible D gene is TRBD1 (6 bases). Germline V lookup: CDR1 WNHNN, CDR2 SYGVQD (reference sequence). The CDR3 contains 14 residues. Trimming removed 3 bases at V and 3 bases at J, with 8 bases between. The CDR3 nucleotides are TGCGCCAGCAGTGATCAGGGGTACACCGGGGAGCTGTTTTTT. Translated: CASSDQGYTGELFF.

This chain connects TRBV12-5 to TRBJ2-1; the match to TRBD1 covers 8 bases. With V trimmed by 5 bases and J by 13 bases, 4 bases remained unmatched. The CDR3 has 11 amino acids. Per germline, CDR1 LGHNT and CDR2 FRNRAP. The CDR3 nucleotides read TGTGCTAGTGGTCTAGGACAGGGACAGTTCTTC. Translated, it gives CASGLGQGQFF.

This clone came up a few times. This CDR3 reads CASSQGHGARQGPYYGYTF. As DNA, the CDR3 is TGTGCCAGCTCCCAAGGCCATGGGGCTAGACAGGGGCCCTACTATGGCTACACCTTC. This chain connects TRBV18 to TRBJ1-2, with TRBD1 matching 8 bases. There are 19 residues in the CDR3. After removal of 6 bases from V and 3 bases from J, the junction contained 21 bases not matched to a gene. Germline V gene sequence: CDR1 KGHSH, CDR2 LQKENI.

In its sample, this clone was seen a few times. The J gene is TRBJ2-2, the V gene TRBV10-2, with 7 bases matching TRBD1. Germline V CDR1 and CDR2: WSHSY, SAAADI. CDR3 size: 16 residues. With V trimmed by 2 bases and J by 6 bases, 9 bases remained unmatched. In nucleotides, the CDR3 is TGCGCCAGCAGTGAGAGGAGTTGGCAGGGGGCCGGGGAGCTGTTTTTT. Translated, it gives CASSERSWQGAGELFF.

V gene TRBV6-5 combines with J gene TRBJ2-7, with TRBD2 as a possible D gene (6 bases). Per the germline V gene, CDR1 is MNHEY and CDR2 is SVGAGI. V lost 0 bases and J lost 2, with 11 bases in between. The CDR3 consists of 15 residues. The DNA for the CDR3 is TGTGCCAGCAGTTACTCTGGGACTGGGACCTACGAGCAGTACTTC. Translation gives CASSYSGTGTYEQYF.

J is TRBJ2-1 and V is TRBV7-6; 10 positions match TRBD2. The V gene end was trimmed by 6 bases and the J gene end by 0 bases; junction bases not matched to a gene: 11. Germline CDR1 SGHVS, CDR2 FNYEAQ. The length of the CDR3 is 18 residues. The CDR3 DNA reads TGTGCCAGCAGTCACCCGGCTAGCGGGAGTAGCTCCTACAATGAGCAGTTCTTC. It is translated as CASSHPASGSSSYNEQFF.

The chain combines TRBV7-2 with TRBJ2-1; 8 bases align to TRBD2. Losses at the gene ends were 1 base for V and 8 bases for J; bases not matched to a gene: 13. CDR1 and CDR2 from the germline V gene are SGHTA and FQGNSA. The CDR3 has 17 residues. CDR3 region: CASSLEVSGIRGYEQFF. CDR3 bases: TGTGCCAGCAGCTTAGAAGTTAGCGGGATAAGGGGATATGAGCAGTTCTTC. Together with reference TRBV7-2 and TRBJ2-1, the CDR3 gives the full variable domain: GAGVSQSPSNKVTEKGKDVELRCDPISGHTALYWYRQSLGQGLEFLIYFQGNSAPDKSGLPSDRFSAERTGGSVSTLTIQRTQQEDSAVYLCASSLEVSGIRGYEQFFGPGTRLTVL.

V gene TRBV3-1 (or the pseudogene TRBV3-2) combines with J gene TRBJ1-2, with D perhaps TRBD1 (6 bases). The CDR3 sequence is 15 residues long. Germline loops: CDR1 LGHDT, CDR2 YNNKEL (reference sequence). Trimming removed 4 bases at V and 3 bases at J, with 15 bases between. CDR3 residues: CASSLMGGAHYGYTF. In DNA, the CDR3 is TGTGCCAGCAGCCTCATGGGGGGGGCTCACTATGGCTACACCTTC.

Details on this clone: Other DNA sequences in this sample translate to the same CDR3. V gene TRBV18 combines with J gene TRBJ2-3; D uncertain. Trimming pared 3 bases from V and 1 base from J, leaving 5 bases between. Germline V lookup: CDR1 KGHSH, CDR2 LQKENI. The CDR3 is 13 residues long. This chain's CDR3 is CASSPRGTDTQYF. CDR3 DNA: TGTGCCAGCTCACCCCGGGGCACAGATACGCAGTATTTT.

This clone was seen repeatedly, ten times or more. Other nucleotide sequences in the sample specify the same CDR3. The rearrangement joins TRBV3-1 (or the pseudogene TRBV3-2) to TRBJ2-7; TRBD2 might be the D (6 bases). The V gene lost 5 bases and the J gene lost 6 bases, with 11 bases spanning the gap. Per germline, CDR1 LGHDT and CDR2 YNNKEL (reference sequence). This CDR3 has 12 amino acids. The CDR3 loop reads CASSRGGVEQYF. CDR3 nucleotides: TGTGCCAGCAGCAGAGGCGGGGTCGAGCAGTACTTC.

The rearrangement uses TRBV2 and TRBJ2-3, with 9 bases aligning to TRBD1. The CDR3 sequence is 15 residues long. J lost 1 base, V lost 8 bases, and 7 bases had no gene match. The germline V gene has CDR1 SNHLY and CDR2 FYNNEI. The CDR3 bases are TGTGCCAGCGACGGACAGGGGTTTGGCACAGATACGCAGTATTTT. Protein product: CASDGQGFGTDTQYF.

J is TRBJ1-1 and V is TRBV25-1, with TRBD1 identical over 8 bases. V was pared by 3 bases and J by 11 bases, with 14 bases of the junction left unmatched. CDR1 is MGHDK and CDR2 is SYGVNS in the germline V gene. The CDR3 is 15 residues long. CDR3: CASSDLGTGWFGAFF. DNA for the CDR3: TGTGCCAGCAGTGACCTGGGGACAGGATGGTTCGGCGCTTTCTTT. The whole variable domain, remainder taken from reference TRBV25-1 and TRBJ1-1, is EADIYQTPRYLVIGTGKKITLECSQTMGHDKMYWYQQDPGMELHLIHYSYGVNSTEKGDLSSESTVSRIRTEHFPLTLESARPSHTSQYLCASSDLGTGWFGAFFGQGTRLTVV.

This clone appeared a single time. The V gene is TRBV19, the J gene TRBJ1-2; 8 nucleotides agree with TRBD1. The junction had 10 bases not matched to a gene; V was cut back by 5 bases and J by 5 bases. The germline V gene has CDR1 LNHDA and CDR2 SQIVND (reference sequence). There are 15 residues in the CDR3. The chain's CDR3 is CASSPGGQVGYGYTF. The DNA for the CDR3 is TGTGCCAGTAGTCCCGGGGGACAGGTGGGATATGGCTACACCTTC.

The gene calls are TRBV5-4 and TRBJ2-7; TRBD1 aligns across 7 bases. Trimming at V came to 4 bases and at J to 2 bases, leaving 9 bases not matched to a gene. This CDR3 has 15 residues. CDR1 is SGHNT, CDR2 YYREEE, per germline (reference sequence). This CDR3 reads CASSQDRTYTYEQYF. CDR3 nucleotide sequence: TGTGCCAGCAGCCAGGACAGGACCTATACCTACGAGCAGTACTTC.

V is TRBV28 and J is TRBJ2-5; D is perhaps TRBD2 (5 bases). Germline lookup yields CDR1 MDHEN and CDR2 SYDVKM. Trimming stripped 11 bases from V and 5 bases from J, with 15 bases between. The CDR3 has 12 amino acids. The CDR3 is CASGGFSETQYF. In DNA, the CDR3 is TGTGCCTCAGGAGGATTTTCGGAGACCCAGTACTTC. Supplemented by reference TRBV28 and TRBJ2-5, the full variable domain reads DVKVTQSSRYLVKRTGEKVFLECVQDMDHENMFWYRQDPGLGLRLIYFSYDVKMKEKGDIPEGYSVSREKKERFSLILESASTNQTSMYLCASGGFSETQYFGPGTRLLVL.